A selection of T cell receptor beta chains follows, all from one sample in a study of breast tumors, draining lymph nodes, adjacent tissues. TCRdb reprocessed the multiplex PCR reads with MiXCR, giving one entry per CDR3 protein. The data contain fewer than 15,000 distinct CDR3 sequences, approximately 50% of them seen just once; the ten biggest clones take up more than 30%. The sequencing sample was made of tumor-adjacent breast tissue. The source is a female donor with breast cancer. Some clones in this sample may be carry-over from other donors' samples. Both conserved end residues are part of each CDR3. The D gene is left open where the match is weak. Size values are once, few and many counts, or a class for expanded clones, and some rows have none.

>many|TRBV6-1|-|TRBJ1-2
TGTGCCAGCAGTGAATGGGGGGCACTCCTCCCTAGGAATGGCTACACCTTC
CASSEWGALLPRNGYTF
>-|TRBV30|-|TRBJ2-1
TGTGCCTGGAGTCTAGGGCCGGTTTCCTACAATGAGCAGTTCTTC
CAWSLGPVSYNEQFF
>-|TRBV7-3|TRBD2|TRBJ2-2
TGTGCCAGCAGCTTAAAATCGGGACTAGCATTTCGTTCCGGGGAGCTGTTTTTT
CASSLKSGLAFRSGELFF
>-|TRBV5-5|-|TRBJ2-5
TGTGCCAGCAGCCTGACGGGCCCAGAGACCCAGTACTTC
CASSLTGPETQYF
>-|TRBV29-1|TRBD1|TRBJ2-7
TGCAGCGCGACCGGGACAGGGGACTACGAGCAGTACTTC
CSATGTGDYEQYF
>-|TRBV7-2|-|TRBJ2-7
TGTGCCAGCAGCTTAGGGCTCGGGATGTCCTGCGAGCAGTACTTC
CASSLGLGMSCEQYF
>-|TRBV7-9|TRBD1|TRBJ2-1
TGTGCCAGCAGCTCCCTGGACGGGACAGGGGACTACAATGAGCAGTTCTTC
CASSSLDGTGDYNEQFF
>-|TRBV12-3/TRBV12-4|TRBD2|TRBJ2-5
TGTGCCAGCAGCCAGGGAGCGGGGGGGCAAGAGACCCAGTACTTC
CASSQGAGGQETQYF
>many|TRBV5-8|-|TRBJ1-5
TGTGCCAGCAGATTCGAGGGACAAACCCAGCATTTT
CASRFEGQTQHF
>few|TRBV14|-|TRBJ2-3
TGTGCCAGCAGCCAAGAGCAGGGTGGAATTGGTACGCAGTATTTT
CASSQEQGGIGTQYF
>-|TRBV5-5|TRBD1|TRBJ1-3
TGTGCCAGCAGCTTCCAGGGGGCGGACGGAAACACCATATATTTT
CASSFQGADGNTIYF